This entry describes one T cell receptor (beta chain). Its target is not known. This sample is part of a study of cytomegalovirus exposure and HLA in healthy donors. Study findings and constraints: Equally common other TCR beta chains were less clonally expanded than HLA-associated ones, a later analysis found. What was likely a sequencing artifact was a cluster of highly shared sequence variants. A missense variant in DCLRE1C was later tied to TCR beta V- and J-gene trimming. In a later analysis, parvovirus B19, influenza, CMV and Epstein-Barr virus appeared linked to several top co-occurrence clusters.

PCR was performed using 60 Vbeta and 13 Jbeta primers. Only in-frame clones appear in the TCRdb table, and some are missing; sequencing was by immunoSEQ multiplex PCR. The sample carries about 140,000 clones, around 77% recorded once. The V gene end was trimmed by 3 bases and the J gene end by 2 bases; junction bases not matched to a gene: 8. The germline gives CDR1 SGDLS, CDR2 YYNGEE. The CDR3 has 16 residues. The sample was PBMCs. This TCR derives from a woman aged 45 to 65 in good health and CMV-seronegative. The genes are TRBV9 and TRBJ2-7; 10 bases align to TRBD2. This chain's CDR3 is CASSAISGGATYEQYF. The CDR3 bases are TGTGCCAGCAGCGCGATAAGCGGGGGGGCGACCTACGAGCAGTACTTC.